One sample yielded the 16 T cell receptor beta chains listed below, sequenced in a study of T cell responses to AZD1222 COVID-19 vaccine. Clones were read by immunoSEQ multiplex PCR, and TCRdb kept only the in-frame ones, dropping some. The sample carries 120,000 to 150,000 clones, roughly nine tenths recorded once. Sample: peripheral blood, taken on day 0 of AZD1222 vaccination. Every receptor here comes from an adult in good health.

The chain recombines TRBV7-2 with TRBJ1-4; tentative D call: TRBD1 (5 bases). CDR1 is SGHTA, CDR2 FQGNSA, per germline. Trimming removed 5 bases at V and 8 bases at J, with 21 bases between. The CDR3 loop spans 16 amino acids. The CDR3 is CASSTQGRASQEKLFF. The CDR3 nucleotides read TGTGCCAGCAGCACGCAGGGACGGGCCTCCCAGGAAAAACTGTTTTTT. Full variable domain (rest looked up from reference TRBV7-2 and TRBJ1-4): GAGVSQSPSNKVTEKGKDVELRCDPISGHTALYWYRQSLGQGLEFLIYFQGNSAPDKSGLPSDRFSAERTGGSVSTLTIQRTQQEDSAVYLCASSTQGRASQEKLFFGSGTQLSVL.

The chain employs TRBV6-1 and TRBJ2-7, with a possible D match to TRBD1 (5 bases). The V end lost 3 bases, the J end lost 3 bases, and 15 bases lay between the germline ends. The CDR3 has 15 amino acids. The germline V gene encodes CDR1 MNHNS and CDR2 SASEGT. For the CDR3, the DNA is TGTGCCAGCAGTGATTGGGCCAGGGTTAGCTACGAGCAGTACTTC. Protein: CASSDWARVSYEQYF.

The CDR3 coding sequence is TGTGCCAGCAGCGTAGTTGGAGGGCAGACTAACTATGGCTACACCTTC. Amino acid sequence: CASSVVGGQTNYGYTF. The rearrangement links TRBV9 to TRBJ1-2, with D hard to call. V was shortened by 0 bases and J by 0 bases, with 12 bases between the two germline ends. CDR1 and CDR2 from the germline V gene are SGDLS and YYNGEE. This CDR3 has 16 amino acids.

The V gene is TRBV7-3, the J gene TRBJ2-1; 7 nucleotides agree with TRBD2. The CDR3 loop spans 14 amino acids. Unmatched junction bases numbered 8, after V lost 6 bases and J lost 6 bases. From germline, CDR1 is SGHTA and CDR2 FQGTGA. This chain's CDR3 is CASSFAGASNEQFF. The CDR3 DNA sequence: TGTGCCAGCAGTTTTGCGGGAGCGAGCAATGAGCAGTTCTTC.

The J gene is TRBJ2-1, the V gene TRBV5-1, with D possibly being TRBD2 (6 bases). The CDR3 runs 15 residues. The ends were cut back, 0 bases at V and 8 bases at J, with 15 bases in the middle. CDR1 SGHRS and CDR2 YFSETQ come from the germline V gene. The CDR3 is CASSLGFGGPDEQFF. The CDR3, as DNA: TGCGCCAGCAGCTTGGGGTTCGGAGGGCCGGATGAGCAGTTCTTC.

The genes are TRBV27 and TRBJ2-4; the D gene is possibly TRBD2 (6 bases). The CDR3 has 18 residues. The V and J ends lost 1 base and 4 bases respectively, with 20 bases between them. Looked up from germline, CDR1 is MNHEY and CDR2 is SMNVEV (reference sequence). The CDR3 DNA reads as TGTGCCAGCAGTTTATTTGGCCCTACTCTAGCGCCAAAAAACATTCAGTACTTC. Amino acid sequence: CASSLFGPTLAPKNIQYF.

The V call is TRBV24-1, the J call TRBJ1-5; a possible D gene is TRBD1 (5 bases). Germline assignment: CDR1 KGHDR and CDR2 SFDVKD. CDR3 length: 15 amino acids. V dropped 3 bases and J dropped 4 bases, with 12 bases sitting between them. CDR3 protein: CATSDQGEGNQPQHF. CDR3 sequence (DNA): TGTGCCACCAGTGATCAGGGTGAGGGGAATCAGCCCCAGCATTTT.

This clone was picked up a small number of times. In nucleotides, the CDR3 is TGTGCCTGGAGTACTCCCACAGGGGACCTTTACAGGGGGGAGCTGTTTTTT. The encoded protein is CAWSTPTGDLYRGELFF. The chain has TRBV30 and TRBJ2-2; 7 bases are a match to TRBD1. Germline loops: CDR1 GTSNPN, CDR2 SVGIG (reference sequence). The V and J ends lost 2 bases and 8 bases, in that order; junction bases with no gene match: 17. The CDR3 runs 17 residues.

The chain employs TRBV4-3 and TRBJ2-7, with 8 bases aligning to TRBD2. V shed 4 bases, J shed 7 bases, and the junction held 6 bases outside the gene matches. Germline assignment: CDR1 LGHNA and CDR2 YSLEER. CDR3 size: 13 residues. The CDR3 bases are TGCGCCAGCAGCCGAGCGGGAGAGGGGGAGCAGTACTTC. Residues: CASSRAGEGEQYF.

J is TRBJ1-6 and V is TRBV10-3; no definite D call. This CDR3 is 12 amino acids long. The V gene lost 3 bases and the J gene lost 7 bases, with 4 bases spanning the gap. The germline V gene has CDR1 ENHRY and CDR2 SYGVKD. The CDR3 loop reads CAISDGNSPLHF. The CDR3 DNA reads TGTGCCATCAGTGACGGGAATTCACCCCTCCACTTT.

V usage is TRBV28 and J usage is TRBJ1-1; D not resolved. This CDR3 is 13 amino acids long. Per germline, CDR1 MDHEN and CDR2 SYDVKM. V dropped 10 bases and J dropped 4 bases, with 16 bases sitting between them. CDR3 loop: CAISLLRSTEAFF. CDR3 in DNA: TGTGCCATCTCCCTCCTGAGATCCACTGAAGCTTTCTTT.

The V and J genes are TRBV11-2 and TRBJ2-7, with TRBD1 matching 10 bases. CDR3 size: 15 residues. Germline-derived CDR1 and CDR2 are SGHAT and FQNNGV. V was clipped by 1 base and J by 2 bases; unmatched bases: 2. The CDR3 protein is CASSLAGTGAYEQYF. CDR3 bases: TGTGCCAGCAGCTTAGCCGGGACAGGGGCCTACGAGCAGTACTTC. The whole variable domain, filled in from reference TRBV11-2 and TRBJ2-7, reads EAGVAQSPRYKIIEKRQSVAFWCNPISGHATLYWYQQILGQGPKLLIQFQNNGVVDDSQLPKDRFSAERLKGVDSTLKIQPAKLEDSAVYLCASSLAGTGAYEQYFGPGTRLTVT.

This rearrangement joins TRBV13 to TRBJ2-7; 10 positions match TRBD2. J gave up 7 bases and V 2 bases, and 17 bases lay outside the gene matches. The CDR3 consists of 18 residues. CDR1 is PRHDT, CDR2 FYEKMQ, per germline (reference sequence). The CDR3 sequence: CASSLLVLAGDGPLEQYF. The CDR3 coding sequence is TGTGCCAGCAGCTTACTGGTTCTAGCGGGAGACGGCCCCCTGGAGCAGTACTTC.

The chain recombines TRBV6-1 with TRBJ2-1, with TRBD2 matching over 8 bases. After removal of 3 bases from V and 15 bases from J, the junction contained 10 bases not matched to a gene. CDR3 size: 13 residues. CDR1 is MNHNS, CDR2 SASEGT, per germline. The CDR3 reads CASSDPGSGSWFF. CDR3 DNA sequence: TGTGCCAGCAGTGATCCGGGGAGCGGGAGCTGGTTCTTC.

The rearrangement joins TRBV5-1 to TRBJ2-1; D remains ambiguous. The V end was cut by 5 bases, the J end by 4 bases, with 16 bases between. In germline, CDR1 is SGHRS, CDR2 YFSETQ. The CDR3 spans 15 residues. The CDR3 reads CASRRNLDVYNEQFF. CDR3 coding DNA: TGCGCCAGCAGGAGGAATCTCGACGTTTACAATGAGCAGTTCTTC.

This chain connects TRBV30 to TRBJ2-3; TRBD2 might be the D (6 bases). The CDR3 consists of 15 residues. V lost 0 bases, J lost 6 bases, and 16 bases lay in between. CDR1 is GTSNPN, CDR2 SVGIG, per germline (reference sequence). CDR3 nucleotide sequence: TGTGCCTGGAGTGTAGGCGGGATCGGTGCCGATACGCAGTATTTT. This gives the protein CAWSVGGIGADTQYF.